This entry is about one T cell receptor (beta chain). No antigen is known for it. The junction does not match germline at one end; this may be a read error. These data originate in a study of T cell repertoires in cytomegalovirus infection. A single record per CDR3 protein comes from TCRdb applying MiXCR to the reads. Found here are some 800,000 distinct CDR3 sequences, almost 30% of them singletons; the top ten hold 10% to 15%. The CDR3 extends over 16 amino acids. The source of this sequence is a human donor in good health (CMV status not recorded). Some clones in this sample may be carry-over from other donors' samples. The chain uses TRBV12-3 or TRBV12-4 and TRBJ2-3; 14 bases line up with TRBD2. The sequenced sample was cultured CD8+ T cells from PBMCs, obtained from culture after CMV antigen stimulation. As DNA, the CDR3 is TGTGCCAGCAGCCAAGGGACTAGCGGGGGACTCGATACGCAGTTTTTT. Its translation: CASSQGTSGGLDTQFF.